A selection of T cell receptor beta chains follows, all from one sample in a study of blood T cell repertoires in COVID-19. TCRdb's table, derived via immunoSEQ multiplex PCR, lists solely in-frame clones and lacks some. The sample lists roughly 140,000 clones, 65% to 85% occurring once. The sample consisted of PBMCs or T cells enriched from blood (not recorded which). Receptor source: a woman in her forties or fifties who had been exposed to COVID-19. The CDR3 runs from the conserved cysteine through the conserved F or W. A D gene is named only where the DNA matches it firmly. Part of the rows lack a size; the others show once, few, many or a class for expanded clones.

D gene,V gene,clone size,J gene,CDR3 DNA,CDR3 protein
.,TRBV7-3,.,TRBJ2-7,TGTGCCAGCAGCCCTCGCGGGGCCTACGAGCAGTACTTC,CASSPRGAYEQYF
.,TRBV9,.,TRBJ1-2,TGTGCCAGCAACTCTGATTGGGGGGTTAACTATGGCTACACCTTC,CASNSDWGVNYGYTF
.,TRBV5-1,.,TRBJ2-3,TGCGCCAGCAGCTTGACTTCGGCAGGCGCTACAGATACGCAGTATTTT,CASSLTSAGATDTQYF
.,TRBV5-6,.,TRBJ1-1,TGTGCCAGCAGCTTGGCAGGCCAATGGACTGAAGCTTTCTTT,CASSLAGQWTEAFF
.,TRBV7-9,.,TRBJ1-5,TGTGCCAGCAGCTTATATCCGGACCCACTAGCCGCTTACAATCAGCCCCAGCATTTT,CASSLYPDPLAAYNQPQHF
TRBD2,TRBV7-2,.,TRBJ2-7,TGTGCCAGCAGCGCCTACGGACTAGCGGGGCTCTCCTACGAGCAGTACTTC,CASSAYGLAGLSYEQYF
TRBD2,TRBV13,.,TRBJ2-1,TGTGCCAGCAGCTTAGAGACGGGGGGGAGCCCCCCGCAGTTCTTC,CASSLETGGSPPQFF
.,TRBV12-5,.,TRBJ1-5,TGTGCTAGTGGTTTGGTACTTCAGGGGAATAGCAATCAGCCCCAGCATTTT,CASGLVLQGNSNQPQHF
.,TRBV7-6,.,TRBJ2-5,TGTGCCAGCAGCTTAGGGGCTGGAGGGCGAGAGACCCAGTACTTC,CASSLGAGGRETQYF
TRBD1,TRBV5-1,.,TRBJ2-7,TGCGCCAGCAGACCAACCCCAGGGGGTCCCTACGAGCAGTACTTC,CASRPTPGGPYEQYF
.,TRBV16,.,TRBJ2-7,TGTGCCAGCAGCCAGGGGGGGCTTACTCCCGAGCAGTACTTC,CASSQGGLTPEQYF
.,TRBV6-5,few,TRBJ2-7,TGTGCCAGCAGGGACACGTACGGGTCCTACGAGCAGTACTTC,CASRDTYGSYEQYF
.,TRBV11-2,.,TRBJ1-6,TGTGCCAGCAGCTTCGGTCTTTATAATTCACCCCTCCACTTT,CASSFGLYNSPLHF
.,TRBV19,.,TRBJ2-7,TGTGCCAGTAGTACAGGGTATTCCTACGAGCAGTACTTC,CASSTGYSYEQYF
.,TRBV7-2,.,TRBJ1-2,TGTGCCAGCAGCTTAGAAGTGGGGGGTTCAGGCGGCTACACCTTC,CASSLEVGGSGGYTF
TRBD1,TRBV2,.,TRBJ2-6,TGTGCCGGGGCGGACAGGGGGTCTACTGGGGCCAACGTCCTGACTTTC,CAGADRGSTGANVLTF
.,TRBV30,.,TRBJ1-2,TGTGCCTGGAGTCCCCTCGGGACATTTAGTGGCTACACCTTC,CAWSPLGTFSGYTF
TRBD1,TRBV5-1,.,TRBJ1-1,TGCGCCAGCAGCCCGCCCAGGACAGGGCGCGAAGCTTTCTTT,CASSPPRTGREAFF
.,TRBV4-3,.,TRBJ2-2,TGCGCCAGCAGCCAAGAAGTGGGCTTCAACACCGGGGAGCTGTTTTTT,CASSQEVGFNTGELFF
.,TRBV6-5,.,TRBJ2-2,TGTGCCAGCACTATCCTAGAGGGAACCGGGGAGCTGTTTTTT,CASTILEGTGELFF
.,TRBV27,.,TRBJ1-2,TGTGCCAGCAGTGCTTCGGGGGTCCGGGATGGCTACACCTTC,CASSASGVRDGYTF
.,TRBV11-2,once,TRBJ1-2,TGTGCCAGCAGCCCCGACGGGAACTATGGCTACACCTTC,CASSPDGNYGYTF
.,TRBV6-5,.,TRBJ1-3,TGTGCCAGCAGGGAGGAGGGGAGAAACACCATATATTTT,CASREEGRNTIYF
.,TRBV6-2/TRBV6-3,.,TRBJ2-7,TGTGCCAGCAGTCTTCGGGGGGCGATGTACGAGCAGTACTTC,CASSLRGAMYEQYF
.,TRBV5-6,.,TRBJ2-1,TGTGCCAGCAGCCCGGACTATCAGAGCAATGAGCAGTTCTTC,CASSPDYQSNEQFF
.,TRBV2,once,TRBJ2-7,TGTGCCAGCAGTGGTAAATACGAGCAGTACTTC,CASSGKYEQYF
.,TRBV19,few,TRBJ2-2,TGTGCCAGTAGTATAGGGCTAGTCGTGAACACCGGGGAGCTGTTTTTT,CASSIGLVVNTGELFF
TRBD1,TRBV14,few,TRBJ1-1,TGTGCCAGCAGCCACCGGACAGGGGCAGGAGCTTTCTTT,CASSHRTGAGAFF